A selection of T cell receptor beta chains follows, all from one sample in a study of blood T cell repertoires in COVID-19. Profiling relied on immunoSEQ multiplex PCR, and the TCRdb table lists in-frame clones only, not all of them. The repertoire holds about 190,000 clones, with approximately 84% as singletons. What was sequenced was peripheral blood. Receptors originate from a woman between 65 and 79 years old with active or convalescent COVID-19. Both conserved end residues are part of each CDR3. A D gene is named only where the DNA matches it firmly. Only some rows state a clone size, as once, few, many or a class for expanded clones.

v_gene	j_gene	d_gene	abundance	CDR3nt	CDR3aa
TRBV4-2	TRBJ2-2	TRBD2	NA	TGTGCCAGCAGCCAAGATCCAGCGGGAGTTGTGAGCACCGGGGAGCTGTTTTTT	CASSQDPAGVVSTGELFF
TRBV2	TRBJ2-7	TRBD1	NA	TGTGCCAGCAGGGACAGGGGAAGGGGGTACGAGCAGTACTTC	CASRDRGRGYEQYF
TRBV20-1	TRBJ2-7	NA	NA	TGCAGTGCTAGCGTTTACGAGCAGTACTTC	CSASVYEQYF
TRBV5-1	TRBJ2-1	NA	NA	TGCGCCAGCAGTTACTCCGCCGCGAGAGGTATAAACTCCGATGAGCAGTTCTTC	CASSYSAARGINSDEQFF
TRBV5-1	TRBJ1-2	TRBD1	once	TGCGCCAGCAGCTTGGGGCAGGGGGCCTCGACCTTC	CASSLGQGASTF
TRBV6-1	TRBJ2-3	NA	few	TGTGCCAGCAGTGAAGAGAGCGTGAGGCCGCCGTATTTT	CASSEESVRPPYF
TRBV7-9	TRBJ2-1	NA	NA	TGTGCCAGCAGCTCGGGTTCGTTTTATCATGAGCAGTTCTTC	CASSSGSFYHEQFF
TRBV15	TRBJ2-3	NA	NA	TGTGCCACCAGCAGAGGTGGGGGGAACACAGATACGCAGTATTTT	CATSRGGGNTDTQYF
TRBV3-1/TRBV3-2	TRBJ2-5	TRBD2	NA	TGTGCCAGCAGCCAAGGGGGACTAGCGGGAGCCAGGGAGACCCAGTACTTC	CASSQGGLAGARETQYF
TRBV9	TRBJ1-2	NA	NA	TGTGCCAGCAGCGTGGGACGGGGGGTTGGCTACACCTTC	CASSVGRGVGYTF
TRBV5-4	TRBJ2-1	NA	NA	TGTGCCAGCAGCCCCGGGACTCCTACCCGCTCCTACAATGAGCAGTTCTTC	CASSPGTPTRSYNEQFF
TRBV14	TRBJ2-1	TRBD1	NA	TGTGCCAGCAGCCAAGATCCCCCCGCCCAGGACAGGGGTGGCGGTGAGCAGTTCTTC	CASSQDPPAQDRGGGEQFF
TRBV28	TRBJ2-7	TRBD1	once	TGTGCCAGCAGTTCACACAGGGGGTCAGCCTACGAGCAGTACTTC	CASSSHRGSAYEQYF
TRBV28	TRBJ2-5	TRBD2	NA	TGTGCCAGCAGTTATTTAGCGGGGGGCCAAGAGACCCAGTACTTC	CASSYLAGGQETQYF
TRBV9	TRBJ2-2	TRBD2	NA	TGTGCCAGCTCTTATAGCGGGAGATCCACCGGGGAGCTGTTTTTT	CASSYSGRSTGELFF
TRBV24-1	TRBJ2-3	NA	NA	TGTGCCACCAGTGACGGGGGGCCAGATACGCAGTATTTT	CATSDGGPDTQYF
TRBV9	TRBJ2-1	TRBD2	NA	TGTGCCAGCAGCGCACGGGGGGGCTATCCTATCTACAATGAGCAGTTCTTC	CASSARGGYPIYNEQFF
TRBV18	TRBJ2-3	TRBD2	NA	TGTGCCAGCTCACCGGTAGCGGGAGGACCCACAGATACGCAGTATTTT	CASSPVAGGPTDTQYF
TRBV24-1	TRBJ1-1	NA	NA	TGTGCCACCCAAAAGCAGGGTAGTGTGGCTGAAGCTTTCTTT	CATQKQGSVAEAFF
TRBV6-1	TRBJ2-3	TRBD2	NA	TGTGCCAGCAGTGAACGTGGGACTAGCGGGGGTAGGAATACGCAGTATTTT	CASSERGTSGGRNTQYF
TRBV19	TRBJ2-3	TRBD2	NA	TGTGCCAGTACCCGGGCGACTAGCGGGATGTTAGATACGCAGTATTTT	CASTRATSGMLDTQYF
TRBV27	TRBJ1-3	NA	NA	TGTGCCAGCAGTTCGACAGCTGGAAACACCATATATTTT	CASSSTAGNTIYF
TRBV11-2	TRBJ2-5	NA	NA	TGTGCCAGCAGCTTAGCCCTCCTGACAGAGAGGGAGACCCAGTACTTC	CASSLALLTERETQYF
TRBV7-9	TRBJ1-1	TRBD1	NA	TGTGCCAGCAGCTCCCCGGGACAGAGGAGCACTGAAGCTTTCTTT	CASSSPGQRSTEAFF
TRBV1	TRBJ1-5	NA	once	TGCACCAGCAGCGACCGGGACAGGGGCACCTATAGCAATCAGCCCCAGCATTTT	CTSSDRDRGTYSNQPQHF
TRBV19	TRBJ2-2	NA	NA	TGTGCCAGTAGTATGAGGGTAGGGCGGACCGGGGAGCTGTTTTTT	CASSMRVGRTGELFF
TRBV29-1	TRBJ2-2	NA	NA	TGCAGCGTTAGAGGGCCAGTTCCGAACACCGGGGAGCTGTTTTTT	CSVRGPVPNTGELFF
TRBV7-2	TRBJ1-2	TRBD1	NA	TGTGCCAGCAGCTTAGATCGTCAGGGGGTGAGTGGCTACACCTTC	CASSLDRQGVSGYTF